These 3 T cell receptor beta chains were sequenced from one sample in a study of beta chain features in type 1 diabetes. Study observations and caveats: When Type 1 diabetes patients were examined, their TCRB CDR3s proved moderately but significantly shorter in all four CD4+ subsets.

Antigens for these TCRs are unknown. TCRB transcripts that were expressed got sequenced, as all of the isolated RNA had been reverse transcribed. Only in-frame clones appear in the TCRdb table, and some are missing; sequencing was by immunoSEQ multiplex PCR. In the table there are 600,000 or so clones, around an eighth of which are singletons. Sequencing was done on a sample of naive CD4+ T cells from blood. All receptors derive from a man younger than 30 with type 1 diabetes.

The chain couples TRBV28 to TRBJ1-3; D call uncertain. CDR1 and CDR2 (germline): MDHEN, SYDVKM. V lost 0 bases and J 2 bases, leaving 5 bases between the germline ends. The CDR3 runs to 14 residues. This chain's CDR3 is CASSLWGTGNTIYF. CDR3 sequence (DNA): TGTGCCAGCAGTTTATGGGGAACTGGAAACACCATATATTTT.

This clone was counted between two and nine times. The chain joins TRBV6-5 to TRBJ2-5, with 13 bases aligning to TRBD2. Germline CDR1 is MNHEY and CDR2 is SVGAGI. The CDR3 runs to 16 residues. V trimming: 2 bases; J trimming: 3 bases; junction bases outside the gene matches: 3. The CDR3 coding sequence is TGTGCCAGCAGTTACCGCGGACTAGCGGGAGAAGAGACCCAGTACTTC. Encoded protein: CASSYRGLAGEETQYF.

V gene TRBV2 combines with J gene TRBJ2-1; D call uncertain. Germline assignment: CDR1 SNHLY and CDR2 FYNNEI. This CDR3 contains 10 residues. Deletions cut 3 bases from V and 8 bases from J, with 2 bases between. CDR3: CASSEDEQFF. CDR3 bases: TGTGCCAGCAGTGAGGATGAGCAGTTCTTC.